Presented here are 19 T cell receptor beta chains from one specimen sequenced in a study of vaccination effects on CD4 cells after COVID-19. These TCRs are of unknown antigen specificity. Antigen-specific CD4+ T cell clonotypes were called by their expansion after viral peptide-pool culture in ViraFEST. Isolation of CD4+ T cells took place after 10 days of culture. Each participant was given two doses of one vaccine (BNT162b2 or mRNA-1273). Clones were sequenced by immunoSEQ multiplex PCR, and TCRdb holds only the in-frame ones, with some missing. The sample holds almost 70,000 clones, roughly 81% seen once. The source material was CD4+ T cells from PBMCs cultured with HCoV-229E spike peptides, sampled after COVID-19 vaccination. The receptors stem from a human donor who received a COVID-19 vaccine.

CDR3 residues: CASSLGDRDVYNEQFF. The CDR3 region has the DNA TGCGCCAGCAGCTTGGGGGACAGAGACGTCTACAATGAGCAGTTCTTC. The rearrangement joins TRBV5-1 to TRBJ2-1; 7 positions match TRBD1. The V and J ends lost 0 bases and 3 bases, in that order; junction bases with no gene match: 6. Germline-derived CDR1 and CDR2 are SGHRS and YFSETQ. There are 16 residues in the CDR3. Variable domain in full (rest from reference TRBV5-1 and TRBJ2-1): KAGVTQTPRYLIKTRGQQVTLSCSPISGHRSVSWYQQTPGQGLQFLFEYFSETQRNKGNFPGRFSGRQFSNSRSEMNVSTLELGDSALYLCASSLGDRDVYNEQFFGPGTRLTVL.

CDR3 sequence reads: CASSQDPYRANEQYV. CDR3 nucleotide sequence: TGCGCCAGCAGCCAAGATCCTTACAGGGCGAACGAGCAGTACGTC. The chain has TRBV4-1 and TRBJ2-7; tentatively, D is TRBD1 (6 bases). Germline CDR1 reads MGHRA; CDR2 reads YSYEKL. The CDR3 extends over 15 amino acids. The V and J ends lost 0 bases and 5 bases respectively, with 14 bases between them.

V and J are TRBV7-3 and TRBJ2-5; D is unresolved. The germline CDR1 and CDR2 sequences are SGHTA and FQGTGA. V shed 0 bases and J shed 2 bases, with 4 bases lying between them. This CDR3 is 13 amino acids long. The CDR3 loop reads CASSLTRQETQYF. The CDR3 DNA reads as TGTGCCAGCAGCTTAACAAGACAAGAGACCCAGTACTTC. Together with reference TRBV7-3 and TRBJ2-5, the CDR3 gives the full variable domain: GAGVSQTPSNKVTEKGKYVELRCDPISGHTALYWYRQSLGQGPEFLIYFQGTGAADDSGLPNDRFFAVRPEGSVSTLKIQRTERGDSAVYLCASSLTRQETQYFGPGTRLLVL.

The chain joins TRBV6-5 to TRBJ2-5, with 14 bases that match TRBD2. After removal of 6 bases from V and 7 bases from J, the junction contained 4 bases not matched to a gene. The CDR3 loop spans 14 amino acids. CDR1 is MNHEY and CDR2 is SVGAGI in the germline V gene. The DNA for the CDR3 is TGTGCCAGCAGGGGACTAGCGGGGGCAGGGACCCAGTACTTC. It encodes CASRGLAGAGTQYF.

V and J are TRBV6-4 and TRBJ2-7; the match to TRBD1 covers 7 bases. The germline CDR1 and CDR2 sequences are MRHNA and SNTAGT. The CDR3 spans 16 residues. V trimming: 3 bases; J trimming: 0 bases; junction bases outside the gene matches: 8. The CDR3 sequence is CASSEQGRYPSYEQYV. The CDR3 region has the DNA TGTGCCAGCAGTGAACAGGGGCGTTATCCCTCCTACGAGCAGTACGTC.

The chain is built from TRBV5-1 and TRBJ2-5; TRBD1 matches at 9 bases. This CDR3 is 16 amino acids long. CDR1 is SGHRS, CDR2 YFSETQ, per germline. Trimming at V came to 3 bases and at J to 9 bases, leaving 15 bases not matched to a gene. CDR3 loop: CASSSYRGPSRVAQYF. The CDR3 DNA reads as TGCGCCAGCAGCTCCTACAGGGGGCCCTCCCGGGTGGCCCAGTACTTC.

V is TRBV2 and J is TRBJ1-5, with D uncertain. V lost 4 bases and J 7 bases, leaving 11 bases between the germline ends. Germline V gene sequence: CDR1 SNHLY, CDR2 FYNNEI. The CDR3 is 13 residues long. CDR3 sequence (DNA): TGTGCCAGCAGTGTTAGATATACCCAGCCCCAGCATTTT. As protein: CASSVRYTQPQHF.

This chain links TRBV5-1 with TRBJ1-2; 11 bases agree with TRBD1. The CDR3 contains 14 residues. The germline V gene encodes CDR1 SGHRS and CDR2 YFSETQ. The V gene end was trimmed by 3 bases and the J gene end by 7 bases; junction bases not matched to a gene: 5. In DNA, the CDR3 is TGCGCCAGCAGCTCCGGGACAGGGGGTCCTGGCTACACCTTC. Its translation is CASSSGTGGPGYTF.

This rearrangement joins TRBV5-1 to TRBJ1-4; D remains ambiguous. The V and J ends lost 1 base and 2 bases respectively, with 3 bases between them. This CDR3 has 13 residues. Germline CDR1 is SGHRS and CDR2 is YFSETQ. The CDR3 region has the DNA TGCGCCAGCAGCTTGTCCACTAATGAAAAACTGTTTTTT. This encodes CASSLSTNEKLFF.

This clone was seen more than once but under ten times. V usage is TRBV3-1 (or the pseudogene TRBV3-2) and J usage is TRBJ1-2, with D possibly TRBD1 on 6 matching bases. The V gene lost 4 bases and the J gene lost 6 bases, with 9 bases spanning the gap. The CDR3 sequence is 12 residues long. The germline gives CDR1 LGHDT, CDR2 YNNKEL (reference sequence). This chain's CDR3 is CASSPYRDGYTF. In DNA form, the CDR3 reads TGTGCCAGCAGCCCTTACAGGGATGGCTACACCTTC.

The V call is TRBV9, the J call TRBJ1-1, with D tentatively TRBD1 (5 bases). V gave up 0 bases and J gave up 10 bases, with 13 bases separating them. This CDR3 contains 13 residues. Germline V CDR1 and CDR2: SGDLS, YYNGEE. For the CDR3, the DNA is TGTGCCAGCAGCGTAGAGGATATGGGGCGAGCTTTCTTT. Translating it yields CASSVEDMGRAFF. Together with reference TRBV9 and TRBJ1-1, the CDR3 gives the full variable domain: DSGVTQTPKHLITATGQRVTLRCSPRSGDLSVYWYQQSLDQGLQFLIQYYNGEERAKGNILERFSAQQFPDLHSELNLSSLELGDSALYFCASSVEDMGRAFFGQGTRLTVV.

The rearrangement links TRBV12-5 to TRBJ1-6; TRBD1 agrees at 7 bases. This CDR3 is 13 amino acids long. Trimming cost V 9 bases and J 9 bases; bases outside gene matches: 8. Germline V CDR1 and CDR2: LGHNT, FRNRAP. The DNA for the CDR3 is TGTGCTAGCGGATCAGGGGGTGGTTCACCCCTCCACTTT. Its translation: CASGSGGGSPLHF.

This clone appeared a single time. The chain joins TRBV24-1 to TRBJ2-5; tentatively, D is TRBD2 (6 bases). The CDR3 extends over 16 amino acids. CDR1 and CDR2 from the germline V gene are KGHDR and SFDVKD. V lost 3 bases to trimming and J lost 0 bases, with 13 bases between them. As DNA, the CDR3 is TGTGCCACCAGTGATGGCCAACGGGGGAACCAAGAGACCCAGTACTTC. Translation gives CATSDGQRGNQETQYF.

This chain links TRBV5-6 with TRBJ2-5; the D is unclear. CDR3 length: 15 amino acids. The ends were cut back, 0 bases at V and 5 bases at J, with 14 bases in the middle. Germline V gene lookup returns CDR1 SGHDT and CDR2 YYEEEE. CDR3 bases: TGTGCCAGCAGCTTGGTCGACGAACGGTGGGAGACCCAGTACTTC. It translates to CASSLVDERWETQYF.

J is TRBJ2-1 and V is TRBV2, with 15 bases aligning to TRBD2. Losses at the gene ends were 6 bases for V and 0 bases for J; bases not matched to a gene: 9. Germline assignment: CDR1 SNHLY and CDR2 FYNNEI. This CDR3 region has 19 residues. CDR3 DNA: TGTGCCAGCAGGCCGGGACTAGCGGGGGGTCGAAGCTCCTACAATGAGCAGTTCTTC. It encodes CASRPGLAGGRSSYNEQFF.

The chain recombines TRBV5-1 with TRBJ1-1; D uncertain. Trimming cost V 0 bases and J 1 base, with 4 bases left between them. Germline assignment: CDR1 SGHRS and CDR2 YFSETQ. CDR3 length: 13 amino acids. In nucleotides, the CDR3 is TGCGCCAGCAGCTTGGCCGGGAACACTGAAGCTTTCTTT. Translated, it gives CASSLAGNTEAFF.

The J gene is TRBJ2-3, the V gene TRBV5-4; no clear D. CDR1 is SGHNT, CDR2 YYREEE, per germline (reference sequence). Trimming stripped 0 bases from V and 2 bases from J, with 10 bases between. This CDR3 has 15 amino acids. CDR3 protein: CASSLDQRPTDTQYF. The CDR3 DNA reads as TGTGCCAGCAGCTTGGATCAGAGGCCCACAGATACGCAGTATTTT.

The chain combines TRBV3-1 (or the pseudogene TRBV3-2) with TRBJ1-6, with D maybe TRBD1 (5 bases). Trimming stripped 1 base from V and 5 bases from J, with 9 bases between. Germline V gives CDR1 LGHDT, CDR2 YNNKEL (reference sequence). This CDR3 spans 15 amino acids. CDR3 nucleotide sequence: TGTGCCAGCAGCCAAGGGGGGTCCCATAATTCACCCCTCCACTTT. Translation: CASSQGGSHNSPLHF.

In nucleotides, the CDR3 is TGCGCCAGCAGGCAGGAACTCCAGGTCACTGAAGCTTTCTTT. It yields the protein CASRQELQVTEAFF. V and J are TRBV5-1 and TRBJ1-1; D gene ambiguous. V dropped 5 bases and J dropped 4 bases, with 15 bases sitting between them. CDR3 size: 14 residues. Germline V CDR1 and CDR2: SGHRS, YFSETQ.